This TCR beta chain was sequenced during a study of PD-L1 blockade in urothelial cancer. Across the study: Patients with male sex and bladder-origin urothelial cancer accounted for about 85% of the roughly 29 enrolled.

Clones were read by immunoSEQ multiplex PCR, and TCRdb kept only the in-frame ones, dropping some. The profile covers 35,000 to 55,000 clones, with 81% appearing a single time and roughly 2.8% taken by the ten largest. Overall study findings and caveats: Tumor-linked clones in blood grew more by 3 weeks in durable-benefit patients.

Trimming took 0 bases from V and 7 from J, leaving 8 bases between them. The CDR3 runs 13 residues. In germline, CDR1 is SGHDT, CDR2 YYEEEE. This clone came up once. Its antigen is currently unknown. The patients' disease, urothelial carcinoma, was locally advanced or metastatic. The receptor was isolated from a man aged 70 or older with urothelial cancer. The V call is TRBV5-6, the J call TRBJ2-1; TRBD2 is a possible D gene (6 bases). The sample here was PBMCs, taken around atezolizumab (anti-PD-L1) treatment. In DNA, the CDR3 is TGTGCCAGCAGCTTGGTAGCGGCGAATGAGCAGTTCTTC. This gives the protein CASSLVAANEQFF.